This record covers a single T cell receptor beta chain. Its antigen remains unknown. This specimen belongs to a study of cytomegalovirus exposure and HLA in healthy donors. The PCR had 60 Vbeta and 13 Jbeta primers. Clones were read by immunoSEQ multiplex PCR, and TCRdb kept only the in-frame ones, dropping some. Here the sample spans 180,000 or so clones, around 80% being singletons. Broader study findings: Common viral pathogens were later found to be apparently linked to several of the most significant clusters. Analysis was carried out at a later point, and it linked a missense DCLRE1C variant to TCR beta V- and J-gene trimming.

V lost 0 bases to trimming and J lost 2 bases; unmatched junction nucleotides: 4. The CDR3 totals 15 residues. Per germline, CDR1 KGHSH and CDR2 LQKENI. The clonotype comes from a woman aged 50 to 60 in good health and CMV-seronegative. The rearrangement links TRBV18 to TRBJ2-7, with TRBD1 matching over 7 bases. Sequences were obtained from PBMCs. This CDR3 reads CASSPPTTGAYEQYF. The CDR3 region has the DNA TGTGCCAGCTCACCACCCACCACAGGGGCCTACGAGCAGTACTTC.